These T cell receptor beta chains were read from a single sample in a study of shared clonotypes between healthy human individuals. Sequencing was performed with immunoSEQ multiplex PCR; in TCRdb, only in-frame clones are kept and a portion is missing. The data show fewer than 650,000 clones, around 78% seen once. The sequencing sample was made of PBMCs. All receptors come from a woman between 40 and 55 years old in good health. Some clones in this sample may be carry-over from other donors' samples. The conserved cysteine and the conserved F or W are not part of the CDR3 here. The order of the fields is V gene, J gene, CDR3 length, CDR3 protein.

TRBV27	TRBJ1-1	16	ASSFPRARPKMNTEAF
TRBV5-1	TRBJ1-4	13	ASSLAPGTNEKLF
TRBV4-1	TRBJ2-1	15	ASSQVGGGDGRFEQF
TRBV7-9	TRBJ2-6	15	ASSLAGPAPGANVLT
TRBV28	TRBJ2-1	13	ASSPGTSEHNEQF
TRBV18	TRBJ1-5	10	ASSPTNQPQH
TRBV6-5	TRBJ2-3	13	ASSFGQGSTDTQY
TRBV18	TRBJ2-5	13	ASSPPGVRGETQY
TRBV6-1	TRBJ2-1	14	ASSDHSGSPYNEQF
TRBV7-3	TRBJ2-1	11	ASSPRGSGSSF
TRBV10-3	TRBJ1-1	11	AISYGGNTEAF
TRBV6-1	TRBJ1-1	10	ASGTGGVEAF
TRBV28	TRBJ1-1	9	ASRGDTEAF
TRBV18	TRBJ2-7	13	ASSPTGTEVSEQY
TRBV29-1	TRBJ1-4	10	SVGPLGGELF
TRBV2	TRBJ1-1	14	ASRGFRAGMNTEAF